This T cell receptor (beta chain) is drawn from a study of blood T cell repertoires in COVID-19. Study at large: The United States, Italy and Spain supplied acute and convalescent COVID-19 samples. Nucleic acid was either cDNA or gDNA, and it came from T cells, B-cell-depleted T cells, or PBMCs.

In the authors' methods: Amplified reference gene primers provided the basis for estimating nucleated cell counts. Assay used: immunoSEQ multiplex PCR; TCRdb lists only in-frame clones, some missing. The V and J calls and clone size were taken over from that table, and D and trimming were inferred from the DNA. The data hold over 200,000 clones, with roughly 84% observed a single time. Each participant's cohort was designated according to participant-reported clinical history. CDR1 MNHEY and CDR2 SVGAGI come from the germline V gene. There are 15 residues in the CDR3. V was clipped by 6 bases and J by 4 bases; unmatched bases: 9.

The specimen was PBMCs or T cells enriched from blood (not recorded which). V gene TRBV6-5 combines with J gene TRBJ2-3; TRBD2 matches at 8 bases. This receptor was identified in a woman between 40 and 55 years old who had recovered from COVID-19. CDR3: CASRWTSSAPDTQYF. The CDR3 DNA reads as TGTGCCAGCAGATGGACTAGCAGTGCCCCAGATACGCAGTATTTT.